This T cell receptor beta chain is drawn from a study of T cells after posttransplantation cyclophosphamide. Germline V gene sequence: CDR1 SGHTA, CDR2 FQGNSA. This CDR3 is built from 15 residues. Regarding this clone: Its antigen is as yet unknown.

Busulfan-fludarabine conditioning, marrow transplant, and cyclophosphamide on days +3 and +4 were administered. The repertoire was sequenced with immunoSEQ multiplex PCR; TCRdb's copy has only in-frame clones and lacks some. The table lists 8,000 to 9,500 clones, roughly 90% of them singletons, with roughly 1.1% in the top ten. The study, taken as a whole, reports: Recipient CMV seropositivity and CMV reactivation strongly tracked TRB clonality. Donor-recipient repertoire similarity was low at 1-2 months, rising over year one.

The J gene is TRBJ2-5, the V gene TRBV7-2; 7 bases are shared with TRBD1. Gene TRBJ2-7 matches the end of the DNA better, so the J call may be wrong. The specimen was CD4+ T cells sorted from blood, collected roughly 190 weeks after allogeneic stem cell transplant with posttransplant cyclophosphamide. The receptor was isolated from a female patient aged 50-59 years who received an allogeneic stem cell transplant from a related donor, was CMV-positive, and had no GVHD. The graft donor may have contributed some T cells. This CDR3 reads CASSLMDRSSYEQYF. DNA for the CDR3: TGTGCCAGCAGCTTAATGGACAGGAGCTCCTACGAGCAGTACTTC.